Below, 32 T cell receptor beta chains from the same sample are listed, as sequenced in a study of T-cell memory formation after mild COVID-19. TCRdb passed the 5' RACE reads through MiXCR, listing each CDR3 protein once. The table lists around 140,000 distinct CDR3 sequences, about 5.5% of them singletons. Sequencing used PBMCs or a T cell subset sorted from them (not recorded which). The receptors derive from an adult woman who had mild COVID-19 (a few samples of this study predate the infection). Cell type and time point are not known.

This clonotype was seen repeatedly, ten times or more. The chain uses TRBV7-2 and TRBJ1-2, with unresolved D. V was clipped by 5 bases and J by 2 bases, with 12 bases between them. This CDR3 has 14 residues. Germline V CDR1 and CDR2: SGHTA, FQGNSA. Written as DNA, the CDR3 is TGTGCCAGCAGCCCGGGGTTGGGGAACTATGGCTACACCTTC. This gives the protein CASSPGLGNYGYTF.

The chain links TRBV20-1 to TRBJ2-7, with TRBD2 matching over 8 bases. The CDR3 totals 12 residues. In germline, CDR1 is DFQATT, CDR2 SNEGSKA (reference sequence). Germline trimming cut 7 bases from V and 0 bases from J; bases unmatched to any gene: 2. This CDR3 is CSVSGTSYEQYF. The DNA for the CDR3 is TGCAGTGTTAGCGGGACCTCCTACGAGCAGTACTTC.

The sample holds many counts of this clonotype. This chain joins TRBV12-3 or TRBV12-4 and TRBJ2-6; D gene unclear. V was clipped by 6 bases and J by 3 bases, with 21 bases between them. The length of the CDR3 is 18 residues. CDR3 sequence (DNA): TGTGCCAGCAGACCCCCTATTGGTTGGGCTGGTGGGGCCAACGTCCTGACTTTC. This translates into CASRPPIGWAGGANVLTF.

The chain joins TRBV5-4 to TRBJ1-5; D unresolved. The length of the CDR3 is 12 residues. V dropped 0 bases and J dropped 5 bases, with 3 bases sitting between them. From germline, CDR1 is SGHNT and CDR2 YYREEE (reference sequence). The CDR3 DNA reads as TGTGCCAGCAGCTTGGATCATCAGCCCCAGCATTTT. This gives the protein CASSLDHQPQHF.

This clonotype was observed at least ten times. The chain carries TRBV5-1 and TRBJ2-1; D call uncertain. Between the trimmed V and J ends, which lost 2 bases and 3 bases, there was a span of 15 bases. The CDR3 extends over 16 amino acids. Germline CDR1 reads SGHRS; CDR2 reads YFSETQ. CDR3 in DNA: TGCGCCAGCAGCTTTAATGGCGGATCGGACTACAATGAGCAGTTCTTC. Translation gives CASSFNGGSDYNEQFF. Together with reference TRBV5-1 and TRBJ2-1, the CDR3 gives the full variable domain: KAGVTQTPRYLIKTRGQQVTLSCSPISGHRSVSWYQQTPGQGLQFLFEYFSETQRNKGNFPGRFSGRQFSNSRSEMNVSTLELGDSALYLCASSFNGGSDYNEQFFGPGTRLTVL.

The chain couples TRBV7-2 to TRBJ2-7, with D possibly being TRBD1 or TRBD2 (5 bases each). CDR1 SGHTA and CDR2 FQGNSA come from the germline V gene. The CDR3 extends over 14 amino acids. Trimming shortened V by 6 bases and J by 5 bases, and 17 bases separated the two germline ends. The CDR3 loop is CASSSGTKFDEQYF. The CDR3 DNA reads as TGTGCCAGCAGTTCCGGGACGAAATTCGACGAGCAGTACTTC. Full variable domain (outside the CDR3, taken from reference TRBV7-2 and TRBJ2-7): GAGVSQSPSNKVTEKGKDVELRCDPISGHTALYWYRQSLGQGLEFLIYFQGNSAPDKSGLPSDRFSAERTGGSVSTLTIQRTQQEDSAVYLCASSSGTKFDEQYFGPGTRLTVT.

This clonotype came up a few times. The V call is TRBV6-5, the J call TRBJ1-6; 8 nucleotides line up with TRBD1. Germline loops: CDR1 MNHEY, CDR2 SVGAGI. The CDR3 has 15 amino acids. Losses at the gene ends were 2 bases for V and 7 bases for J; bases not matched to a gene: 4. The chain's CDR3 is CASSYVRQGNSPLHF. The CDR3 DNA sequence: TGTGCCAGCAGTTACGTGCGACAGGGGAATTCACCCCTCCACTTT.

This clonotype was counted many times. CDR3 DNA sequence: TGTGCCAGCAGCTCCCGACGGGGGGGGATCACAGATACGCAGTATTTT. The encoded protein is CASSSRRGGITDTQYF. The chain combines TRBV7-2 with TRBJ2-3; 8 bases align to TRBD2. The germline V gene has CDR1 SGHTA and CDR2 FQGNSA. After removal of 4 bases from V and 2 bases from J, the junction contained 8 bases not matched to a gene. The CDR3 covers 16 residues. Full variable domain (outside the CDR3, taken from reference TRBV7-2 and TRBJ2-3): GAGVSQSPSNKVTEKGKDVELRCDPISGHTALYWYRQSLGQGLEFLIYFQGNSAPDKSGLPSDRFSAERTGGSVSTLTIQRTQQEDSAVYLCASSSRRGGITDTQYFGPGTRLTVL.

Many counts were recorded for this clonotype. This sequence joins TRBV5-1 and TRBJ1-1; no firm D call. Germline-derived CDR1 and CDR2 are SGHRS and YFSETQ. The V end lost 4 bases, the J end lost 0 bases, and 4 bases lay between the germline ends. CDR3 size: 12 residues. CDR3 region: CASSLMNTEAFF. In DNA, the CDR3 is TGCGCCAGCAGCCTGATGAACACTGAAGCTTTCTTT.

This clonotype came up a few times. J is TRBJ2-1 and V is TRBV25-1; D tentatively reads TRBD1 or TRBD2 (5 bases each). The CDR3 has 15 amino acids. Between the trimmed V and J ends, which lost 7 bases and 2 bases, there was a span of 15 bases. CDR1 MGHDK and CDR2 SYGVNS come from the germline V gene. This CDR3 is CASMGTIQAYNEQFF. Written as DNA, the CDR3 is TGTGCCAGCATGGGGACCATTCAGGCCTACAATGAGCAGTTCTTC.

This clonotype was counted many times. This chain connects TRBV7-2 to TRBJ1-4; 7 bases match TRBD1. The CDR3 totals 17 residues. Germline CDR1 reads SGHTA; CDR2 reads FQGNSA. Trimming cost V 3 bases and J 7 bases; bases outside gene matches: 14. Written as DNA, the CDR3 is TGTGCCAGCAGCTTCTTGGGGGGCCAGGGGGTGGTTGAAAAACTGTTTTTT. Translation: CASSFLGGQGVVEKLFF. The whole variable domain, remainder taken from reference TRBV7-2 and TRBJ1-4, is GAGVSQSPSNKVTEKGKDVELRCDPISGHTALYWYRQSLGQGLEFLIYFQGNSAPDKSGLPSDRFSAERTGGSVSTLTIQRTQQEDSAVYLCASSFLGGQGVVEKLFFGSGTQLSVL.

This clonotype turned up a few times. The chain couples TRBV3-1 to TRBJ2-4; D remains unclear. CDR1 is LGHDT and CDR2 is YNNKEL in the germline V gene (reference sequence). Deletions cut 2 bases from V and 5 bases from J, with 1 base between. The CDR3 length is 11 residues. The CDR3 nucleotides are TGTGCCAGCAGCCAACAAAACATTCAGTACTTC. Amino acids: CASSQQNIQYF. Drawing the rest from reference TRBV3-1 and TRBJ2-4, the complete variable domain is DTAVSQTPKYLVTQMGNDKSIKCEQNLGHDTMYWYKQDSKKFLKIMFSYNNKELIINETVPNRFSPKSPDKAHLNLHINSLELGDSAVYFCASSQQNIQYFGAGTRLSVL.

There are many counts of this clonotype. The chain carries TRBV7-9 and TRBJ1-3; no clear D gene. The CDR3 is 16 amino acids. V shed 5 bases and J shed 0 bases, with 14 bases lying between them. Per the germline V gene, CDR1 is SEHNR and CDR2 is FQNEAQ (reference sequence). CDR3 in amino acids: CASSPFGAFSGNTIYF. CDR3 nucleotide sequence: TGTGCCAGCAGCCCTTTCGGAGCCTTCTCTGGAAACACCATATATTTT.

The chain carries TRBV29-1 and TRBJ1-1, with 7 bases identical to TRBD1. The J segment lost 4 bases and the V segment lost 4 bases, leaving 6 bases of the junction unmatched. CDR1 is SQVTM, CDR2 ANQGSEA, per germline. The length of the CDR3 is 13 residues. The CDR3 protein is CSVGNRGATEAFF. For the CDR3, the DNA is TGCAGCGTTGGGAACAGGGGTGCCACTGAAGCTTTCTTT. Full variable domain (remainder filled in from reference TRBV29-1 and TRBJ1-1): SAVISQKPSRDICQRGTSLTIQCQVDSQVTMMFWYRQQPGQSLTLIATANQGSEATYESGFVIDKFPISRPNLTFSTLTVSNMSPEDSSIYLCSVGNRGATEAFFGQGTRLTVV.

This clonotype has ten or more counts. The rearrangement links TRBV10-3 to TRBJ2-7; 13 nucleotides match TRBD2. The length of the CDR3 is 13 residues. Germline CDR1 and CDR2: ENHRY and SYGVKD. Trimming cost V 8 bases and J 3 bases; bases outside gene matches: 1. This CDR3 is CAIGLAGVYEQYF. CDR3 DNA: TGTGCCATCGGACTAGCGGGAGTCTACGAGCAGTACTTC.

The V and J genes are TRBV27 and TRBJ1-1; TRBD1 matches at 7 bases. Trimming at V came to 0 bases and at J to 4 bases, leaving 5 bases not matched to a gene. The CDR3 extends over 15 amino acids. Looked up from germline, CDR1 is MNHEY and CDR2 is SMNVEV (reference sequence). The CDR3: CASSLSPTGTTEAFF. Here the CDR3 DNA reads TGTGCCAGCAGTTTATCGCCGACAGGGACCACTGAAGCTTTCTTT.

This clonotype was recorded many times. The V call is TRBV7-9, the J call TRBJ2-5; 7 bases fit TRBD2. The germline CDR1 and CDR2 sequences are SEHNR and FQNEAQ (reference sequence). The CDR3 has 14 residues. The V gene end was trimmed by 4 bases and the J gene end by 4 bases; junction bases not matched to a gene: 6. CDR3 protein: CASSSGPGGETQYF. CDR3 DNA sequence: TGTGCCAGCAGCTCGGGACCGGGGGGAGAGACCCAGTACTTC.

On this clonotype itself: This may come from a read error, since a much larger clone is one base off. This chain connects TRBV5-1 to TRBJ2-3; possible D gene TRBD2, 5 bases. Germline CDR1 SGHRS, CDR2 YFSETQ. The V end was cut by 4 bases, the J end by 3 bases, with 15 bases between. This CDR3 contains 15 residues. DNA for the CDR3: TGCGCCAGCAGCCCTAGCTGGAGTCTTACAGATACGCAGTATTTT. This gives the protein CASSPSWSLTDTQYF.

This chain joins TRBV5-1 and TRBJ2-7; D possibly matches TRBD1 or TRBD2 (5 bases each). Germline V gene lookup returns CDR1 SGHRS and CDR2 YFSETQ. The CDR3 has 15 residues. The ends were cut back, 4 bases at V and 1 base at J, with 15 bases in the middle. CDR3 in amino acids: CASSIGTFVSYEQYF. CDR3 coding DNA: TGCGCCAGCAGCATTGGGACGTTTGTTTCCTACGAGCAGTACTTC.

The table lists this clonotype with many counts. This rearrangement joins TRBV20-1 to TRBJ2-1; D unclear. Germline CDR1 reads DFQATT; CDR2 reads SNEGSKA (reference sequence). The CDR3 sequence is 14 residues long. The ends were cut back, 0 bases at V and 6 bases at J, with 12 bases in the middle. CDR3 sequence: CSARDHGQFNEQFF. The CDR3 region has the DNA TGCAGTGCTAGAGACCATGGGCAGTTCAATGAGCAGTTCTTC.

This clonotype showed up many times. CDR3: CASSHFYNEQFF. CDR3 in DNA: TGTGCCAGCAGCCATTTTTACAATGAGCAGTTCTTC. V and J are TRBV7-2 and TRBJ2-1, with D uncertain. Germline V CDR1 and CDR2: SGHTA, FQGNSA. The germline V and J ends were trimmed by 5 bases and 4 bases, with 6 bases remaining between them. The CDR3 is 12 residues long.

This clonotype came up many times. The chain uses TRBV27 and TRBJ2-7; D is uncertain. Germline V gene lookup returns CDR1 MNHEY and CDR2 SMNVEV (reference sequence). V lost 4 bases, J lost 7 bases, and 14 bases lay in between. This CDR3 contains 13 residues. The CDR3 DNA reads as TGTGCCAGCAGTTCAGTGCGCCGGAGAGAGCAGTACTTC. Its translation is CASSSVRRREQYF.

The chain's CDR3 is CASSPWAGGGTEAFF. Written as DNA, the CDR3 is TGTGCCAGCTCACCGTGGGCAGGGGGAGGCACTGAAGCTTTCTTT. V usage is TRBV18 and J usage is TRBJ1-1, with 7 bases identical to TRBD1. The germline V gene encodes CDR1 KGHSH and CDR2 LQKENI. The length of the CDR3 is 15 residues. Germline trimming cut 3 bases from V and 4 bases from J; bases unmatched to any gene: 8.

This clonotype was picked up a small number of times. V usage is TRBV19 and J usage is TRBJ2-2, with TRBD1 matching 7 bases. The CDR3 runs to 16 residues. V lost 7 bases to trimming and J lost 2 bases; unmatched junction nucleotides: 10. The germline CDR1 and CDR2 sequences are LNHDA and SQIVND (reference sequence). CDR3 DNA: TGTGCCAGTACCGGAAGGAGACAGGGTAACACCGGGGAGCTGTTTTTT. As protein: CASTGRRQGNTGELFF.

This clonotype was counted a few times. The chain carries TRBV6-2 or TRBV6-3 and TRBJ1-6; 8 bases align to TRBD1. The CDR3 runs 15 residues. Per germline, CDR1 MNHEY and CDR2 SVGEGT. V lost 5 bases, J lost 3 bases, and 3 bases stayed unmatched. The CDR3 here is CASSTTGGYNSPLHF. In DNA, the CDR3 is TGTGCCAGCAGTACAACAGGGGGCTATAATTCACCCCTCCACTTT.

This clonotype was recorded at least ten times. The V call is TRBV11-3, the J call TRBJ2-1; possible D gene TRBD2, 6 bases. V was cut by 5 bases and J by 10 bases, with 12 bases left in between. Germline V lookup: CDR1 SGHNT, CDR2 YENEEA. The length of the CDR3 is 12 residues. CDR3: CASSPPGAEQFF. The CDR3 DNA reads as TGTGCCAGCAGCCCCCCGGGAGCAGAGCAGTTCTTC.

The gene calls are TRBV29-1 and TRBJ2-7, with TRBD1 identical over 9 bases. CDR1 SQVTM and CDR2 ANQGSEA come from the germline V gene. The CDR3 is 13 amino acids. V trimming: 6 bases; J trimming: 5 bases; junction bases outside the gene matches: 8. Written as DNA, the CDR3 is TGCAGCGTGAGGGACAGGGTTCTCGACGAGCAGTACTTC. This translates into CSVRDRVLDEQYF.

The chain employs TRBV19 and TRBJ2-3; no clear D gene. The CDR3 is 15 residues long. Trimming stripped 3 bases from V and 2 bases from J, with 12 bases between. Germline V lookup: CDR1 LNHDA, CDR2 SQIVND (reference sequence). The CDR3 sequence is CASSIYQADTDTQYF. The CDR3 DNA reads as TGTGCCAGTAGTATTTATCAGGCCGACACAGATACGCAGTATTTT.

The CDR3 here is CATSRGGGGYTF. CDR3 sequence (DNA): TGTGCCACCAGCAGAGGTGGGGGGGGCTACACCTTC. The chain recombines TRBV15 with TRBJ1-2, with D tentatively TRBD1 (5 bases). Looked up from germline, CDR1 is LNHNV and CDR2 is YYDKDF (reference sequence). Trimming pared 1 base from V and 8 bases from J, leaving 8 bases between. CDR3 length: 12 residues.

In its sample, this clonotype was seen a few times. This sequence joins TRBV27 and TRBJ2-1; 10 nucleotides line up with TRBD1. The CDR3 has 15 residues. Germline V gene sequence: CDR1 MNHEY, CDR2 SMNVEV (reference sequence). Losses at the gene ends were 8 bases for V and 6 bases for J; bases not matched to a gene: 10. The chain's CDR3 is CASRRGTGAFNEQFF. CDR3 sequence (DNA): TGTGCCAGCCGCCGCGGGACAGGGGCGTTCAATGAGCAGTTCTTC.

This clonotype was observed a few times. V gene TRBV4-2 combines with J gene TRBJ2-3, with 11 bases lining up with TRBD2. This CDR3 is built from 16 residues. After removal of 4 bases from V and 2 bases from J, the junction contained 5 bases not matched to a gene. CDR1 is LGHNA, CDR2 YNFKEQ, per germline. The CDR3 nucleotides read TGTGCCAGCAGCCCTTCGACTAGCGGGGACACAGATACGCAGTATTTT. Translation gives CASSPSTSGDTDTQYF.

This clonotype has a count of ten or more. The chain's CDR3 is CAISADWARELFF. In nucleotides, the CDR3 is TGTGCCATCAGTGCCGACTGGGCTCGGGAGCTGTTTTTT. The genes are TRBV10-3 and TRBJ2-2, with D uncertain. CDR3 length equals 13 residues. The V gene's germline CDR1 is ENHRY and CDR2 SYGVKD. Deletions cut 4 bases from V and 9 bases from J, with 12 bases between.